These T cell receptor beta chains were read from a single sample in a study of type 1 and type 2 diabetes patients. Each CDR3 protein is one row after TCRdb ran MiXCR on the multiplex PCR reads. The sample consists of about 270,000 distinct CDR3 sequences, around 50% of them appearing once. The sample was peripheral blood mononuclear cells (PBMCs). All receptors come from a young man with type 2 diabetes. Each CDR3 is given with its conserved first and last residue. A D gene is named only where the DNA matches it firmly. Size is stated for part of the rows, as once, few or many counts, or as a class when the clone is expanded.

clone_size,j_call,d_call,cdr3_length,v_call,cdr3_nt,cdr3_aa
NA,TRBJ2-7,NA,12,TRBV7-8,TGTGCCAGCAGCATTAACTCCTACGAGCAGTACTTC,CASSINSYEQYF
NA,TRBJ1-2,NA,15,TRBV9,TGTGCCAGCAGCTCTCTAGTGACGGCTAACTATGGCTACACCTTC,CASSSLVTANYGYTF
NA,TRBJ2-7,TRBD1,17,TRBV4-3,TGCGCCAGCAGCCAAGGACAGGGATTTACTCTATCCTACGAGCAGTACTTC,CASSQGQGFTLSYEQYF
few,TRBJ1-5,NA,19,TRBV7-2,TGTGCCAGCAGCACCCGAGGGACGGGAAGATTCAATAGCAATCAGCCCCAGCATTTT,CASSTRGTGRFNSNQPQHF
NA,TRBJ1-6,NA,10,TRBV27,TGTGCCAGCGGGGGCGCACCCCTCCACTTT,CASGGAPLHF
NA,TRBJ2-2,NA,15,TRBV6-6,TGTGCCAGCAGTTTCGGTGGGTCTCTGGCCGGGGAGCTGTTTTTT,CASSFGGSLAGELFF
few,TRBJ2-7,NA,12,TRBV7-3,TGTGCCAGCAGCTTAGACAACTACGAGCAGTACTTC,CASSLDNYEQYF
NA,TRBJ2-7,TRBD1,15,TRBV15,TGTGCCACCAGCAGAGTGGGACAGGGGACTTTCGGGCAGTACTTC,CATSRVGQGTFGQYF
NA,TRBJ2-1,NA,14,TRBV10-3,TGTGCCATCAGTGAATCTGGGGCGGGCAATGAGCAGTTCTTC,CAISESGAGNEQFF
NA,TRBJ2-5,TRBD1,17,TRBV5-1,TGCGCCAGCAGCGCCGCTGGCCGGACAGGGAACCAAGAGACCCAGTACTTC,CASSAAGRTGNQETQYF
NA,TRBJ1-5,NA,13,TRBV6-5,TGTGCCAGCGGTCGAGGACACAATCAGCCCCAGCATTTT,CASGRGHNQPQHF
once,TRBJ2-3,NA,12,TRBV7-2,TGTGCCAGCAGCCCAGGCCAGCCCACGCAGTATTTT,CASSPGQPTQYF
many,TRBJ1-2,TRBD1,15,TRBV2,TGTGCCAGCAGCGCCTGGACAGGGATTCGCTATGGCTACACCTTC,CASSAWTGIRYGYTF
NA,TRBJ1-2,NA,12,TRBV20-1,TGCAGTGCCCCCCTTACTAGCTATGGCTACACCTTC,CSAPLTSYGYTF
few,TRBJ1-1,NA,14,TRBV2,TGTGCCAGCAGTGGATCAGGCAGGGTGAGTGAAGCTTTCTTT,CASSGSGRVSEAFF
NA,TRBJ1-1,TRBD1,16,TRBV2,TGTGCCAGCAGTGACCCGTCCAGGGGGCTAGGGGCTGAAGCTTTCTTT,CASSDPSRGLGAEAFF